The 6 T cell receptor beta chains below were found in one sample sequenced in a study of T cell responses to AZD1222 COVID-19 vaccine. Sequencing used immunoSEQ multiplex PCR; TCRdb keeps in-frame clones, though not all of them. Here the sample spans 150,000 or so clones, about nine tenths being singletons. The sequences come from peripheral blood, collected on day 0 of AZD1222 vaccination. These TCRs come from an adult in good health.

The rearrangement joins TRBV6-5 to TRBJ1-2; weak D call: TRBD1 (6 bases). V was shortened by 0 bases and J by 5 bases, with 16 bases between the two germline ends. The germline gives CDR1 MNHEY, CDR2 SVGAGI. The CDR3 runs 16 residues. CDR3 amino acids: CASSYSNHGGVYGYTF. The CDR3 DNA is TGTGCCAGCAGTTACTCGAATCACGGGGGCGTATATGGCTACACCTTC.

V and J are TRBV24-1 and TRBJ2-3; D might be TRBD1 (6 bases). This CDR3 comprises 15 residues. Germline CDR1 is KGHDR and CDR2 is SFDVKD. V lost 5 bases and J lost 0, with 11 bases in between. CDR3: CATSARDISTDTQYF. The CDR3 DNA is TGTGCCACCAGTGCTCGGGACATTAGCACAGATACGCAGTATTTT.

This clone came up once. J is TRBJ2-3 and V is TRBV5-1, with D hard to call. Germline-derived CDR1 and CDR2 are SGHRS and YFSETQ. V lost 0 bases and J 0 bases, leaving 8 bases between the germline ends. The CDR3 contains 15 residues. CDR3 sequence (DNA): TGCGCCAGCAGCTTGGCGGCAGCTAGCACAGATACGCAGTATTTT. Protein product: CASSLAAASTDTQYF.

The J gene is TRBJ1-1, the V gene TRBV28, with D unresolved. V lost 6 bases and J 1 base, leaving 12 bases between the germline ends. Germline lookup yields CDR1 MDHEN and CDR2 SYDVKM. This CDR3 region has 14 residues. Written as DNA, the CDR3 is TGTGCCAGCAGCGCCCTGTGGGAGAACACTGAAGCTTTCTTT. Translation: CASSALWENTEAFF.

This clone is a singleton in its sample. This chain uses TRBV15 with TRBJ1-1; D ambiguous. The CDR3 has 13 amino acids. V was pared by 0 bases and J by 7 bases, with 9 bases between. The germline gives CDR1 LNHNV, CDR2 YYDKDF (reference sequence). The CDR3 protein is CATSRDWALEAFF. As DNA, the CDR3 is TGTGCCACCAGCAGAGATTGGGCTCTTGAAGCTTTCTTT.

The sample holds a few counts of this clone. The V and J genes are TRBV6-1 and TRBJ1-4; D is uncertain. The ends were cut back, 2 bases at V and 4 bases at J, with 14 bases in the middle. Germline values: CDR1 MNHNS, CDR2 SASEGT. The CDR3 runs 16 residues. CDR3 region: CASSESPTVINEKLFF. The DNA for the CDR3 is TGTGCCAGCAGTGAAAGCCCGACGGTTATTAATGAAAAACTGTTTTTT.